This T cell receptor (beta chain) emerged from a study of T-cell reconstitution after alpha-beta-depleted transplantation in children. Unique molecular identifiers tagged the TCRbeta library. TCRdb itself ran the PCR reads through MiXCR, one entry per CDR3 protein. The sample gives 200,000 to 250,000 distinct CDR3 sequences, around 10% of which show up once; approximately 6.6% is in the top ten. Per germline, CDR1 SGHTA and CDR2 FQGNSA. CDR3 length: 15 residues. J gave up 3 bases and V 5 bases, and 10 bases lay outside the gene matches. The sample here was PBMCs from the stem cell graft donor, taken from the stem cell graft. The source is a human donor who donated a stem cell graft to a child with acute lymphoblastic leukemia. The chain employs TRBV7-2 and TRBJ2-7; 7 nucleotides match TRBD1. The CDR3 sequence: CASSASGQPFYEQYF. The CDR3 DNA reads TGTGCCAGCAGCGCATCGGGACAGCCCTTCTACGAGCAGTACTTC. Drawing the rest from reference TRBV7-2 and TRBJ2-7, the complete variable domain is GAGVSQSPSNKVTEKGKDVELRCDPISGHTALYWYRQSLGQGLEFLIYFQGNSAPDKSGLPSDRFSAERTGGSVSTLTIQRTQQEDSAVYLCASSASGQPFYEQYFGPGTRLTVT.